This TCR beta chain derives from a study of CD8 T cells in Susac syndrome. There are 14 residues in the CDR3. Looked up from germline, CDR1 is MNHNS and CDR2 is SASEGT. The V gene end was trimmed by 2 bases and the J gene end by 7 bases; junction bases not matched to a gene: 4. Concerning this clonotype itself: Its cognate antigen is unknown.

Study results and limitations: It was acknowledged by the study that relatively few individuals were included in its TCR sequencing and HLA analysis.

RNA was extracted with the RNeasy kit, and a quantity of about 0.45 to 1 ug was reverse transcribed using random hexamers. TCRdb ran MiXCR on the immunoSEQ multiplex PCR reads and lists one entry per CDR3 protein. The sample contains 160,000 or so distinct CDR3 sequences, 90% to 95% of which appear only once. What was sequenced was CD4+ T cells from PBMCs. The chain combines TRBV6-1 with TRBJ1-5; 8 bases agree with TRBD1. The sequence came from a human donor in good health. The CDR3 spells CASSESTGGQPQHF. The CDR3 DNA sequence: TGTGCCAGCAGTGAAAGCACAGGGGGACAGCCCCAGCATTTT.